This TCR beta chain was found in a study of response to subunit inactivated influenza vaccine. General study points: The authors suggested that every seasonal influenza vaccination recruits few new T cells.

Each CDR3 protein gets one entry after TCRdb re-called the RT-PCR reads with MiXCR. Of 450,000 to 600,000 distinct CDR3 sequences listed, 6% to 9% are singletons. Notes on this clonotype: Its antigen is not identified.

This TCR was sampled from a man aged 45 to 75 who received an inactivated influenza vaccine. The material was PBMCs from blood, obtained 23 to 25 months after vaccination.

The CDR3 sequence is CASSSGTAGELFF. The CDR3 nucleotides read TGTGCCAGCAGTTCAGGGACAGCCGGGGAGCTGTTTTTT. The V gene is TRBV12-3 or TRBV12-4, the J gene TRBJ2-2; TRBD1 agrees at 7 bases. This CDR3 contains 13 residues. V shed 4 bases, J shed 6 bases, and the junction held 2 bases outside the gene matches.